This TCR beta chain derives from a study of Ad26.COV2.S vaccination and SARS-CoV-2 variants. Libraries were prepared by immunoSEQ multiplex PCR; TCRdb keeps only in-frame clonotypes and omits some of them. The sample lists approximately 400,000 clones, about 80% seen once, with about 7.1% in the top ten. As to treatment: roughly 18 received Ad26.COV2.S at low or high dose, single or two shots; five or six received placebo; per-sample allocation not given. On day 63 after the first injection, vaccine and placebo recipients gave samples. Between the trimmed V and J ends, which lost 5 bases and 4 bases, there was a span of 12 bases. CDR1 is SGHAT and CDR2 is FQDESV in the germline V gene (reference sequence). The CDR3 is 14 residues long.

The sequencing here drew on peripheral blood, taken in a trial of Ad26.COV2.S vaccine versus placebo. This chain connects TRBV11-1 to TRBJ2-1, with D unclear. The TCR comes from a person aged 18-60 years who received the Ad26.COV2.S COVID-19 vaccine or a placebo. In nucleotides, the CDR3 is TGTGCCAGCAGCCCCCCCTTCCGGTACAATGAGCAGTTCTTC. It specifies CASSPPFRYNEQFF.